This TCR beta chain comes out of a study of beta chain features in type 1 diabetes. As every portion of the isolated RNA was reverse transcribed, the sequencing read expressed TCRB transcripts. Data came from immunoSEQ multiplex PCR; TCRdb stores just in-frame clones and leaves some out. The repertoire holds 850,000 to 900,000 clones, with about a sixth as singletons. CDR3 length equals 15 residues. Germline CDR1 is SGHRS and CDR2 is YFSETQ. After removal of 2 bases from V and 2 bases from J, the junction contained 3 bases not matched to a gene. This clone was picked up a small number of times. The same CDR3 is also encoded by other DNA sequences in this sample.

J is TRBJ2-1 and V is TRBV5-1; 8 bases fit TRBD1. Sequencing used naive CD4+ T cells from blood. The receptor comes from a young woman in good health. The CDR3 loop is CASSFGQGPYNEQFF. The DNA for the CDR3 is TGCGCCAGCAGCTTTGGACAGGGCCCCTACAATGAGCAGTTCTTC. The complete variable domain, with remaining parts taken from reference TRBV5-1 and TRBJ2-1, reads KAGVTQTPRYLIKTRGQQVTLSCSPISGHRSVSWYQQTPGQGLQFLFEYFSETQRNKGNFPGRFSGRQFSNSRSEMNVSTLELGDSALYLCASSFGQGPYNEQFFGPGTRLTVL.